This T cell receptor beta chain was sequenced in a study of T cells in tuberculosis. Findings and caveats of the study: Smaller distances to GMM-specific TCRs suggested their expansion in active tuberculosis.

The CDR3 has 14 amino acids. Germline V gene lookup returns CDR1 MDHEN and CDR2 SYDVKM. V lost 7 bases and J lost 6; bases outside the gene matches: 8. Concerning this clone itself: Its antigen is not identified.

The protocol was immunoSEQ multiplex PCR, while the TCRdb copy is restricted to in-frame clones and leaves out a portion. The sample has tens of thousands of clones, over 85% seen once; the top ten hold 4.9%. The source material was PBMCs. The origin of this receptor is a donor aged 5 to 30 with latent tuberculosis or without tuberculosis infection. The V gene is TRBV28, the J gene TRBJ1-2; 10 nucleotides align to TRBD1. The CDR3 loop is CASTRDRGGNGYTF. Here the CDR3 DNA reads TGTGCCAGCACTAGGGACAGGGGTGGGAATGGCTACACCTTC.